Presented here are 23 T cell receptor beta chains from one specimen sequenced in a study of cytomegalovirus exposure and HLA in healthy donors (dated by TCRdb to about 2017). Libraries were built with the immunoSEQ multiplex PCR assay. The multiplex PCR relied on a mix of 60 forward primers for TCR Vbeta segments and 13 reverse primers for TCR Jbeta segments. Here the immuneACCESS table is served through TCRdb, limited to in-frame sequences with V and J called. Missing clones are a known gap in these copies; in checked studies unresolved V genes cover under half, and the rest lacks a known reason. The sample table lists 100,000 or so clones, approximately 84% of them with a count of one. The ten largest clonotypes hold approximately 2.1% of the sample. Sequencing was performed on PBMCs. Receptor source: a man aged 18 to 29 in good health and CMV-seronegative.

The gene calls are TRBV7-2 and TRBJ2-2; D is uncertain. The germline V and J ends were trimmed by 5 bases and 0 bases, with 10 bases remaining between them. Per the germline V gene, CDR1 is SGHTA and CDR2 is FQGNSA. The length of the CDR3 is 15 residues. The chain's CDR3 is CASSETRANTGELFF. CDR3 DNA: TGTGCCAGCAGCGAGACACGTGCGAACACCGGGGAGCTGTTTTTT.

This chain uses TRBV6-1 with TRBJ2-1; 12 positions agree with TRBD2. The V gene's germline CDR1 is MNHNS and CDR2 SASEGT. The CDR3 has 14 residues. V was pared by 10 bases and J by 10 bases, with 11 bases of the junction left unmatched. CDR3: CATEPLAGGGEQFF. In nucleotides, the CDR3 is TGTGCCACAGAGCCACTAGCGGGAGGTGGGGAGCAGTTCTTC.

This chain links TRBV5-1 with TRBJ2-2, with D maybe TRBD2 (6 bases). This CDR3 has 17 amino acids. Germline CDR1 reads SGHRS; CDR2 reads YFSETQ. V was cut by 4 bases and J by 0 bases, with 16 bases left in between. CDR3 sequence: CASSRLFGGANTGELFF. The CDR3 bases are TGCGCCAGCAGCCGGTTATTCGGGGGTGCGAACACCGGGGAGCTGTTTTTT.

The V gene is TRBV6-5, the J gene TRBJ1-2; 10 bases line up with TRBD1. The length of the CDR3 is 14 residues. Germline V gene sequence: CDR1 MNHEY, CDR2 SVGAGI. V lost 2 bases, J lost 8 bases, and 5 bases stayed unmatched. CDR3: CASSYLRDRGGYTF. The DNA of the CDR3 is TGTGCCAGCAGTTACCTCCGGGACAGGGGCGGCTACACCTTC.

This chain joins TRBV25-1 and TRBJ2-3; the D is unclear. Germline CDR1 reads MGHDK; CDR2 reads SYGVNS. This CDR3 spans 12 amino acids. Trimming took off 4 bases at V and 6 bases at J, with 8 bases between the two ends. The CDR3 protein is CASSVLGDTQYF. CDR3 nucleotide sequence: TGTGCCAGCAGTGTTCTAGGCGATACGCAGTATTTT.

V is TRBV6-1 and J is TRBJ1-3; 8 nucleotides match TRBD1. The ends lost 4 bases at V and 4 bases at J; junction bases unmatched: 12. CDR1 is MNHNS, CDR2 SASEGT, per germline. The CDR3 length is 17 residues. DNA for the CDR3: TGTGCCAGCAGTGTAAAATCGACAGGGGCAGTAGGAAACACCATATATTTT. It codes for CASSVKSTGAVGNTIYF.

This sequence joins TRBV4-1 and TRBJ1-5; 9 nucleotides match TRBD1. The CDR3 sequence is 17 residues long. The V gene's germline CDR1 is MGHRA and CDR2 YSYEKL. V dropped 0 bases and J dropped 3; count of bases not matched to a gene: 6. CDR3 DNA sequence: TGCGCCAGCAGCCAAGAATTGTACAGGGGGCTCAATCAGCCCCAGCATTTT. This sequence encodes CASSQELYRGLNQPQHF.

J is TRBJ2-1 and V is TRBV30; D might be TRBD2 (6 bases). Per the germline V gene, CDR1 is GTSNPN and CDR2 is SVGIG (reference sequence). With 2 bases removed from V and 6 bases from J, the gap between germline ends came to 20 bases. CDR3 length equals 16 residues. Here the CDR3 DNA reads TGTGCCTGGAGTCTGGGGGAGGCGTTCGGTCGCAATGAGCAGTTCTTC. This gives the protein CAWSLGEAFGRNEQFF.

This sequence joins TRBV27 and TRBJ2-1; tentatively, D is TRBD1 (7 bases). Deletions cut 7 bases from V and 15 bases from J, with 13 bases between. From germline, CDR1 is MNHEY and CDR2 SMNVEV (reference sequence). The CDR3 extends over 10 amino acids. The CDR3 reads CASKGASVFF. The CDR3 DNA sequence: TGTGCCAGCAAGGGGGCTAGCGTGTTCTTC.

V gene TRBV5-6 combines with J gene TRBJ2-7; 7 positions match TRBD2. The junction had 9 bases not matched to a gene; V was cut back by 9 bases and J by 0 bases. CDR1 is SGHDT and CDR2 is YYEEEE in the germline V gene. There are 14 residues in the CDR3. This chain's CDR3 is CATRGAGSSYEQYF. As DNA, the CDR3 is TGTGCCACCCGGGGAGCGGGGAGCTCCTACGAGCAGTACTTC.

The chain combines TRBV9 with TRBJ1-2; no firm D call. Trimming stripped 4 bases from V and 2 bases from J, with 12 bases between. CDR3 size: 14 residues. Germline-derived CDR1 and CDR2 are SGDLS and YYNGEE. CDR3 sequence (DNA): TGTGCCAGCAGCCTGGGCGGGGAAAACTATGGCTACACCTTC. As protein: CASSLGGENYGYTF.

This clone came up once. This chain joins TRBV5-6 and TRBJ2-2; D uncertain. This CDR3 has 14 amino acids. Per the germline V gene, CDR1 is SGHDT and CDR2 is YYEEEE. V was trimmed by 4 bases and J by 7 bases, leaving 14 bases between them. The CDR3 sequence: CASSLRQWYGELFF. The CDR3 DNA reads TGTGCCAGCAGCCTCCGTCAGTGGTACGGGGAGCTGTTTTTT.

V gene TRBV5-1 combines with J gene TRBJ2-1, with 7 bases identical to TRBD2. Germline CDR1 and CDR2: SGHRS and YFSETQ. The CDR3 has 16 residues. V dropped 0 bases and J dropped 3; count of bases not matched to a gene: 6. In DNA form, the CDR3 reads TGCGCCAGCAGCTTGGCCGTCCAGCGGGACTACAATGAGCAGTTCTTC. Translating gives CASSLAVQRDYNEQFF.

The genes are TRBV9 and TRBJ1-1, with TRBD1 as a possible D gene (6 bases). CDR1 and CDR2 from the germline V gene are SGDLS and YYNGEE. The ends were cut back, 5 bases at V and 1 base at J, with 21 bases in the middle. CDR3 size: 17 residues. As DNA, the CDR3 is TGTGCCAGCAGTTTTAAAAGGGCAGGGGACCCGAACACTGAAGCTTTCTTT. Translation gives CASSFKRAGDPNTEAFF.

This chain connects TRBV7-9 to TRBJ2-1, with 7 positions matching TRBD1. The ends lost 5 bases at V and 2 bases at J; junction bases unmatched: 9. The CDR3 runs 16 residues. CDR1 SEHNR and CDR2 FQNEAQ come from the germline V gene (reference sequence). In DNA, the CDR3 is TGTGCCAGCAGCCCAAGACAGGGAAGCACCTACAATGAGCAGTTCTTC. This translates into CASSPRQGSTYNEQFF.

V usage is TRBV2 and J usage is TRBJ2-1, with 11 bases that match TRBD2. CDR1 is SNHLY and CDR2 is FYNNEI in the germline V gene. V lost 5 bases, J lost 4 bases, and 10 bases stayed unmatched. The CDR3 totals 17 residues. The CDR3 sequence is CASSFPRTSGSYNEQFF. The CDR3 DNA follows: TGTGCCAGCAGTTTCCCTAGGACTAGCGGGTCTTACAATGAGCAGTTCTTC.

The chain joins TRBV9 to TRBJ1-2; perhaps TRBD1 as D (5 bases). V lost 2 bases and J lost 7, with 18 bases in between. Per germline, CDR1 SGDLS and CDR2 YYNGEE. This CDR3 is 15 amino acids long. CDR3 in amino acids: CASSVDNRQGGGYTF. For the CDR3, the DNA is TGTGCCAGCAGCGTGGATAATCGGCAGGGAGGTGGCTACACCTTC.

CDR3 region: CASSLFPGDYGYTF. The CDR3 region has the DNA TGTGCCAGCAGTTTATTTCCAGGGGACTATGGCTACACCTTC. This rearrangement joins TRBV27 to TRBJ1-2, with D possibly matching TRBD1 (6 bases). V was trimmed by 1 base and J by 3 bases, leaving 9 bases between them. CDR1 and CDR2 (germline): MNHEY, SMNVEV (reference sequence). CDR3 length equals 14 residues.

Concerning this clone: One end of the junction varies from germline; a read error may be responsible. The rearrangement uses TRBV30 and TRBJ2-3, with D uncertain. CDR1 and CDR2 from the germline V gene are GTSNPN and SVGIG (reference sequence). CDR3 length equals 13 residues. The CDR3 region has the DNA TGTGCCTGGGCCGGCCCCGGCACAGATACGCGGTATTTT. As protein: CAWAGPGTDTRYF. Full variable domain (missing parts from reference TRBV30 and TRBJ2-3): SQTIHQWPATLVQPVGSPLSLECTVEGTSNPNLYWYRQAAGRGLQLLFYSVGIGQISSEVPQNLSASRPQDRQFILSSKKLLLSDSGFYLCAWAGPGTDTRYFGPGTRLTVL.

J is TRBJ2-2 and V is TRBV2; 7 bases line up with TRBD1. The CDR3 contains 15 residues. The germline V gene encodes CDR1 SNHLY and CDR2 FYNNEI. J was trimmed by 4 bases and V by 6 bases; bases with no gene match: 8. The CDR3: CASRAQGVSTGELFF. CDR3 bases: TGTGCCAGCAGAGCCCAGGGGGTGAGCACCGGGGAGCTGTTTTTT.

V gene TRBV7-2 combines with J gene TRBJ2-7, with 7 nucleotides matching TRBD1. The germline V gene has CDR1 SGHTA and CDR2 FQGNSA. With 5 bases clipped from V and 5 bases from J, the junction kept 6 bases outside the gene matches. The CDR3 runs 13 residues. Written as DNA, the CDR3 is TGTGCCAGCAGCCTAAGGACAGGAGACGAGCAGTACTTC. The encoded protein is CASSLRTGDEQYF.

The V and J genes are TRBV7-2 and TRBJ1-5, with D possibly being TRBD1 (6 bases). Trimming cost V 1 base and J 6 bases, with 16 bases left between them. The CDR3 is 16 amino acids. Germline assignment: CDR1 SGHTA and CDR2 FQGNSA. CDR3 DNA sequence: TGTGCCAGCAGCTTAGGTCAGGCAGGGGCAGGTCAGCCCCAGCATTTT. It specifies CASSLGQAGAGQPQHF.

The chain links TRBV5-6 to TRBJ1-5; D is perhaps TRBD1 (5 bases). The CDR3 is 17 amino acids. The V gene's germline CDR1 is SGHDT and CDR2 YYEEEE. Trimming cost V 2 bases and J 0 bases, with 15 bases left between them. The DNA of the CDR3 is TGTGCCAGCAGCTTCAAGAGCGACAGTTATAGCAATCAGCCCCAGCATTTT. Translation gives CASSFKSDSYSNQPQHF.